A single T cell receptor beta chain is shown here with its context. The source of the sample is a study of blood T cell repertoires in COVID-19. It was during active infection that Seattle patients were enrolled and then longitudinally followed. Authors' processing steps: Nucleated cell counts were estimated from reference gene primer amplification. Measured with immunoSEQ multiplex PCR; TCRdb has only the in-frame clones, and not every one. The DNA gave D and trimming, while V, J and clone size come from that table. The data show roughly 410,000 clones, with about nine tenths seen just once and about 1.6% held by the top ten. Trimming took 5 bases from V and 0 from J, leaving 8 bases between them. CDR3 length: 14 residues. Germline V CDR1 and CDR2: MNHEY, SVGAGI.

The sample was peripheral blood. The chain has TRBV6-5 and TRBJ1-3, with D maybe TRBD1 (6 bases). The TCR sequence derives from a woman aged 40 to 50 with COVID-19, enrolled during active disease. The CDR3 is CASSLRGSGNTIYF. CDR3 DNA: TGTGCCAGCAGTCTCAGGGGCTCTGGAAACACCATATATTTT.